Following are 32 T cell receptor beta chains from one sample sequenced in a study of memory CD4+ T cells and cytomegalovirus serostatus. Repertoires were generated with immunoSEQ multiplex PCR, while TCRdb's copy carries only in-frame clones and drops some. The repertoire holds roughly 76,000 clones, with roughly 78% as singletons. Single viable CD3+CD4+CD8-CD45RO+ cells were sorted as the memory CD4+ T cells. Sequencing input: memory CD4+ T cells from blood. All receptors come from an adult in good health and CMV-seropositive.

The chain joins TRBV11-3 to TRBJ2-3; the D is unclear. The germline V and J ends were trimmed by 3 bases and 4 bases, with 8 bases remaining between them. Germline CDR1 SGHNT, CDR2 YENEEA. This CDR3 has 13 amino acids. As DNA, the CDR3 is TGTGCCAGCAGCTTTGGAGCCGCAGATACGCAGTATTTT. Its protein is CASSFGAADTQYF.

This clone was picked up one time. This sequence joins TRBV11-2 and TRBJ2-3; 9 bases align to TRBD2. Germline assignment: CDR1 SGHAT and CDR2 FQNNGV. This CDR3 is built from 13 residues. After removal of 8 bases from V and 4 bases from J, the junction contained 4 bases not matched to a gene. The chain's CDR3 is CASGRGGSDTQYF. In nucleotides, the CDR3 is TGTGCCAGCGGGCGGGGGGGCTCAGATACGCAGTATTTT.

V gene TRBV19 combines with J gene TRBJ1-1, with 7 bases lining up with TRBD1. CDR3 length: 15 residues. Germline CDR1 is LNHDA and CDR2 is SQIVND (reference sequence). J was trimmed by 9 bases and V by 5 bases; bases with no gene match: 15. CDR3 amino acids: CASSPGGQTDYKAFF. DNA of the CDR3: TGTGCCAGTAGTCCGGGGGGACAGACAGATTATAAAGCTTTCTTT.

This clone was observed a handful of times. The chain is built from TRBV11-3 and TRBJ2-3; 12 positions agree with TRBD2. V lost 5 bases to trimming and J lost 6 bases; unmatched junction nucleotides: 9. The V gene's germline CDR1 is SGHNT and CDR2 YENEEA. The CDR3 runs 16 residues. The CDR3 region has the DNA TGTGCCAGCAGCACCCGGACTAGCGGGACTACGGATACGCAGTATTTT. Residues: CASSTRTSGTTDTQYF.

The chain couples TRBV7-2 to TRBJ2-5; tentatively, D is TRBD2 (6 bases). Per the germline V gene, CDR1 is SGHTA and CDR2 is FQGNSA. The CDR3 has 14 residues. The ends were cut back, 2 bases at V and 5 bases at J, with 12 bases in the middle. In DNA form, the CDR3 reads TGTGCCAGCAGCTTAATGGAGGGTAGGGAGACCCAGTACTTC. Amino acid sequence: CASSLMEGRETQYF.

For the CDR3, the DNA is TGTGCCAGCAGTAGACAGGGACCCCTGGAAGGGACCCAGTACTTC. Its protein is CASSRQGPLEGTQYF. The genes are TRBV2 and TRBJ2-5; 7 positions agree with TRBD1. V was pared by 5 bases and J by 7 bases, with 13 bases of the junction left unmatched. The CDR3 is 15 residues long. CDR1 and CDR2 (germline): SNHLY, FYNNEI.

With respect to this clone: Distinct nucleotide sequences in the sample also encode this CDR3. CDR3 protein: CASSLVLADTQYF. The CDR3 bases are TGTGCCAGCAGCTTAGTACTCGCAGATACGCAGTATTTT. This chain joins TRBV7-2 and TRBJ2-3; D is uncertain. From germline, CDR1 is SGHTA and CDR2 FQGNSA. V lost 1 base, J lost 4 bases, and 6 bases lay in between. The CDR3 contains 13 residues.

The chain employs TRBV10-3 and TRBJ2-3, with 9 bases lining up with TRBD2. Looked up from germline, CDR1 is ENHRY and CDR2 is SYGVKD. This CDR3 region has 15 residues. J was trimmed by 6 bases and V by 5 bases; bases with no gene match: 9. CDR3: CAISYSGGSRDTQYF. The CDR3 DNA reads TGTGCCATCAGTTATAGCGGGGGCTCTCGTGATACGCAGTATTTT.

This clone occurred a few times. This chain uses TRBV7-9 with TRBJ1-3; D gene ambiguous. This CDR3 comprises 14 residues. CDR1 and CDR2 from the germline V gene are SEHNR and FQNEAQ (reference sequence). V gave up 1 base and J gave up 6 bases, with 10 bases separating them. CDR3 DNA sequence: TGTGCCAGCAGCTTAGGAGGGCTTGCAAACACCATATATTTT. It codes for CASSLGGLANTIYF.

This chain connects TRBV7-2 to TRBJ1-4, with 7 bases fitting TRBD1. The CDR3 length is 15 residues. Per germline, CDR1 SGHTA and CDR2 FQGNSA. V dropped 5 bases and J dropped 4; count of bases not matched to a gene: 7. CDR3 in amino acids: CASSNTGEGNEKLFF. The CDR3 DNA is TGTGCCAGCAGCAACACAGGGGAGGGTAATGAAAAACTGTTTTTT. Drawing the rest from reference TRBV7-2 and TRBJ1-4, the complete variable domain is GAGVSQSPSNKVTEKGKDVELRCDPISGHTALYWYRQSLGQGLEFLIYFQGNSAPDKSGLPSDRFSAERTGGSVSTLTIQRTQQEDSAVYLCASSNTGEGNEKLFFGSGTQLSVL.

The chain employs TRBV28 and TRBJ2-6; D gene unclear. Germline values: CDR1 MDHEN, CDR2 SYDVKM. CDR3 length: 12 residues. V was pared by 8 bases and J by 4 bases, with 6 bases between. The CDR3 DNA reads TGTGCCAGCCGTGCGGGGGCCAACGTCCTGACTTTC. Its translation: CASRAGANVLTF. The full variable domain, with the rest looked up from reference TRBV28 and TRBJ2-6, is DVKVTQSSRYLVKRTGEKVFLECVQDMDHENMFWYRQDPGLGLRLIYFSYDVKMKEKGDIPEGYSVSREKKERFSLILESASTNQTSMYLCASRAGANVLTFGAGSRLTVL.

This chain connects TRBV5-1 to TRBJ1-2; D gene ambiguous. The CDR3 loop spans 15 amino acids. V was shortened by 4 bases and J by 4 bases, with 17 bases between the two germline ends. The germline V gene has CDR1 SGHRS and CDR2 YFSETQ. The CDR3 loop is CASSANLGRSYGYTF. DNA for the CDR3: TGCGCCAGCAGCGCGAATCTCGGACGGTCCTATGGCTACACCTTC.

This clone has a handful of counts. The chain joins TRBV28 to TRBJ1-1; the D gene is possibly TRBD1 (6 bases). The V end was cut by 5 bases, the J end by 7 bases, with 14 bases between. CDR1 MDHEN and CDR2 SYDVKM come from the germline V gene. CDR3 length equals 13 residues. The DNA for the CDR3 is TGTGCCAGCAGTCGGATCACAGGGCGTGAAGCTTTCTTT. Its protein product is CASSRITGREAFF.

This clone is labeled as medium-sized. The chain uses TRBV5-5 and TRBJ2-1; 7 positions agree with TRBD2. This CDR3 contains 14 residues. V gave up 1 base and J gave up 5 bases; unmatched junction bases: 3. The germline gives CDR1 SGHKS, CDR2 YYEKEE (reference sequence). The CDR3: CASSLTSADNEQFF. CDR3 bases: TGTGCCAGCAGCTTGACTAGCGCTGACAATGAGCAGTTCTTC.

The V gene is TRBV6-5, the J gene TRBJ1-5; no clear D. Germline CDR1 MNHEY, CDR2 SVGAGI. The CDR3 has 14 residues. Deletions cut 6 bases from V and 4 bases from J, with 13 bases between. CDR3 nucleotides: TGTGCCAGCAGGCCTGATCCGGGAAATCAGCCCCAGCATTTT. Translation gives CASRPDPGNQPQHF.

This clone has only a few counts. CDR3 in DNA: TGCAGCGTTGAGGGGACAGGGGGGCTCCAAGAGACCCAGTACTTC. It translates to CSVEGTGGLQETQYF. The chain carries TRBV29-1 and TRBJ2-5; 11 bases are a match to TRBD1. Per germline, CDR1 SQVTM and CDR2 ANQGSEA. V lost 3 bases to trimming and J lost 1 base; unmatched junction nucleotides: 4. The CDR3 extends over 15 amino acids.

This clone was observed a handful of times. The chain couples TRBV5-1 to TRBJ1-1; 9 nucleotides line up with TRBD1. The germline CDR1 and CDR2 sequences are SGHRS and YFSETQ. The CDR3 is 15 amino acids. Trimming took 4 bases from V and 1 from J; bases not matched to a gene: 5. In nucleotides, the CDR3 is TGCGCCAGCAGCCTGGACAGGGGAAGGAACACTGAAGCTTTCTTT. It codes for CASSLDRGRNTEAFF. The full variable domain, completed using reference TRBV5-1 and TRBJ1-1, is KAGVTQTPRYLIKTRGQQVTLSCSPISGHRSVSWYQQTPGQGLQFLFEYFSETQRNKGNFPGRFSGRQFSNSRSEMNVSTLELGDSALYLCASSLDRGRNTEAFFGQGTRLTVV.

The V and J genes are TRBV5-8 and TRBJ1-2, with TRBD1 matching over 7 bases. CDR3 size: 14 residues. Germline CDR1 reads SGHTS; CDR2 reads YDEGEE. With V trimmed by 5 bases and J by 0 bases, 4 bases remained unmatched. CDR3 region: CASRLRGTNYGYTF. CDR3 nucleotide sequence: TGTGCCAGCAGGCTCAGGGGGACTAACTATGGCTACACCTTC.

The chain combines TRBV2 with TRBJ1-6; maybe TRBD1 (6 bases). V was cut by 6 bases and J by 0 bases, with 21 bases left in between. The CDR3 consists of 19 residues. The germline V gene has CDR1 SNHLY and CDR2 FYNNEI. The CDR3 region is CASRGGQGIKSSYNSPLHF. The CDR3 DNA reads TGTGCCAGCAGAGGGGGTCAGGGAATAAAGAGCTCCTATAATTCACCCCTCCACTTT.

The chain has TRBV29-1 and TRBJ2-1; weak D call: TRBD2 (5 bases). CDR3 length: 13 amino acids. Trimming cost V 4 bases and J 2 bases, with 9 bases left between them. Per germline, CDR1 SQVTM and CDR2 ANQGSEA. CDR3 nucleotide sequence: TGCAGCGTTGCTAGCACAACCTACAATGAGCAGTTCTTC. Protein: CSVASTTYNEQFF.

The chain carries TRBV18 and TRBJ1-3; D gene unclear. The CDR3 is made up of 12 amino acids. V lost 1 base and J 4 bases, leaving 2 bases between the germline ends. The germline V gene has CDR1 KGHSH and CDR2 LQKENI. The chain's CDR3 is CASSPQGNTIYF. Written as DNA, the CDR3 is TGTGCCAGCTCACCACAGGGAAACACCATATATTTT. Combining the CDR3 with reference TRBV18 and TRBJ1-3 gives the whole variable domain NAGVMQNPRHLVRRRGQEARLRCSPMKGHSHVYWYRQLPEEGLKFMVYLQKENIIDESGMPKERFSAEFPKEGPSILRIQQVVRGDSAAYFCASSPQGNTIYFGEGSWLTVV.

The genes are TRBV7-5 and TRBJ2-7; the table gives TRBD1 as D, unverified against the DNA. TRBV7-5 is annotated as a pseudogene. This CDR3 region has 13 residues. CDR3: CARSRSQGHEQYF. In DNA form, the CDR3 reads TGTGCCAGAAGCCGCTCCCAGGGCCACGAGCAGTACTTC.

This clone showed up just a few times. The rearrangement uses TRBV2 and TRBJ1-5; perhaps TRBD1 as D (6 bases). The CDR3 loop spans 15 amino acids. CDR1 is SNHLY and CDR2 is FYNNEI in the germline V gene. V lost 6 bases to trimming and J lost 4 bases, with 16 bases between them. The CDR3, as DNA: TGTGCCAGCAGGCTGACGGACAGACCTAATCAGCCCCAGCATTTT. Its protein product is CASRLTDRPNQPQHF.

J is TRBJ1-1 and V is TRBV28; no clear D gene. CDR3 length equals 13 residues. V lost 7 bases, J lost 1 base, and 10 bases lay in between. The germline V gene has CDR1 MDHEN and CDR2 SYDVKM. The CDR3 DNA reads as TGTGCCAGCAACCGCCTAGAGAACACTGAAGCTTTCTTT. Its translation: CASNRLENTEAFF. The entire variable domain, with the rest obtained from reference TRBV28 and TRBJ1-1, is as follows: DVKVTQSSRYLVKRTGEKVFLECVQDMDHENMFWYRQDPGLGLRLIYFSYDVKMKEKGDIPEGYSVSREKKERFSLILESASTNQTSMYLCASNRLENTEAFFGQGTRLTVV.

The table lists this clone with many counts. This chain uses TRBV19 with TRBJ1-4; D is unclear. The germline CDR1 and CDR2 sequences are LNHDA and SQIVND (reference sequence). The CDR3 extends over 13 amino acids. V lost 4 bases, J lost 8 bases, and 11 bases lay in between. This chain's CDR3 is CASSSDKFEKLFF. CDR3 in DNA: TGTGCCAGTAGTAGTGACAAATTCGAAAAACTGTTTTTT.

The chain couples TRBV6-5 to TRBJ1-4; D unresolved. The length of the CDR3 is 15 residues. The V gene's germline CDR1 is MNHEY and CDR2 SVGAGI. Trimming pared 6 bases from V and 0 bases from J, leaving 11 bases between. The DNA for the CDR3 is TGTGCCAGCAGCCCCTATTTTACAACTAATGAAAAACTGTTTTTT. Its protein is CASSPYFTTNEKLFF.

This clone was observed a few times. CDR3 amino acids: CASSVGTSGRTGELFF. CDR3 nucleotide sequence: TGTGCCAGCAGCGTAGGGACTAGCGGGAGGACCGGGGAGCTGTTTTTT. This sequence joins TRBV9 and TRBJ2-2, with 14 bases that match TRBD2. Germline values: CDR1 SGDLS, CDR2 YYNGEE. J lost 5 bases, V lost 0 bases, and 0 bases had no gene match. The CDR3 loop spans 16 amino acids. Combining the CDR3 with reference TRBV9 and TRBJ2-2 gives the whole variable domain DSGVTQTPKHLITATGQRVTLRCSPRSGDLSVYWYQQSLDQGLQFLIQYYNGEERAKGNILERFSAQQFPDLHSELNLSSLELGDSALYFCASSVGTSGRTGELFFGEGSRLTVL.

V usage is TRBV19 and J usage is TRBJ1-4, with a tentative D call TRBD1 (6 bases). Trimming took 5 bases from V and 0 from J, leaving 13 bases between them. This CDR3 region has 16 residues. Germline lookup yields CDR1 LNHDA and CDR2 SQIVND (reference sequence). The CDR3 DNA is TGTGCCAGTAGTGGGCGGGACACCGCAACTAATGAAAAACTGTTTTTT. The encoded protein is CASSGRDTATNEKLFF.

The chain is built from TRBV7-2 and TRBJ2-1; 13 bases are shared with TRBD2. V was clipped by 5 bases and J by 10 bases; unmatched bases: 8. The germline V gene encodes CDR1 SGHTA and CDR2 FQGNSA. The CDR3 contains 15 residues. CDR3 sequence reads: CASSPGLAGVGEQFF. Here the CDR3 DNA reads TGTGCCAGCAGCCCTGGACTAGCGGGAGTCGGGGAGCAGTTCTTC.

With respect to this clone: Other DNA sequences from this sample encode an identical CDR3 as well. The V and J genes are TRBV30 and TRBJ1-1, with a weak D call TRBD1 (5 bases). The CDR3 is 13 amino acids. From germline, CDR1 is GTSNPN and CDR2 SVGIG (reference sequence). V was trimmed by 2 bases and J by 2 bases, leaving 9 bases between them. The CDR3 reads CAWSRDYNTEAFF. CDR3 DNA sequence: TGTGCCTGGAGTAGGGACTATAACACTGAAGCTTTCTTT.

This clone is a singleton in its sample. The gene calls are TRBV5-4 and TRBJ2-3; no clear D. Per germline, CDR1 SGHNT and CDR2 YYREEE (reference sequence). This CDR3 region has 15 residues. V lost 2 bases and J lost 4, with 14 bases in between. The chain's CDR3 is CASSLSVGSSDTQYF. The CDR3 nucleotides are TGTGCCAGCAGCTTATCCGTAGGGTCTTCAGATACGCAGTATTTT.

The rearrangement uses TRBV2 and TRBJ2-1; TRBD2 aligns across 9 bases. The V gene end was trimmed by 8 bases and the J gene end by 4 bases; junction bases not matched to a gene: 12. There are 16 residues in the CDR3. Germline V lookup: CDR1 SNHLY, CDR2 FYNNEI. CDR3 amino acids: CASRRGSSGVYNEQFF. The CDR3 coding sequence is TGTGCCAGCCGGAGGGGATCTAGCGGGGTATACAATGAGCAGTTCTTC.